These 3 T cell receptor beta chains came from one sample sequenced in a study of cytomegalovirus exposure and HLA in healthy donors. PCR primers comprised 60 Vbeta and 13 Jbeta primers. Libraries were prepared by immunoSEQ multiplex PCR; TCRdb keeps only in-frame clonotypes and omits some of them. The data hold over 140,000 clones, with approximately 80% observed a single time. Sequencing was carried out using PBMCs. The source is a man aged 50 to 60 in good health and CMV-seronegative.

The V gene is TRBV7-9, the J gene TRBJ2-2; 7 nucleotides align to TRBD2. The CDR3 length is 14 residues. Germline assignment: CDR1 SEHNR and CDR2 FQNEAQ (reference sequence). Trimming cost V 3 bases and J 5 bases; bases outside gene matches: 3. CDR3 residues: CASSLSSGTGELFF. The CDR3 coding sequence is TGTGCCAGCAGCTTGAGTAGCGGGACCGGGGAGCTGTTTTTT.

This chain joins TRBV7-2 and TRBJ2-1, with TRBD2 matching 7 bases. CDR1 and CDR2 from the germline V gene are SGHTA and FQGNSA. Unmatched junction bases numbered 2, after V lost 6 bases and J lost 0 bases. The CDR3 loop spans 14 amino acids. The CDR3 is CASRGGSSYNEQFF. CDR3 DNA: TGTGCCAGCAGGGGGGGGAGCTCCTACAATGAGCAGTTCTTC.

The rearrangement uses TRBV19 and TRBJ1-1; 8 nucleotides agree with TRBD1. CDR3 length: 14 residues. Germline trimming cut 4 bases from V and 6 bases from J; bases unmatched to any gene: 7. CDR1 and CDR2 from the germline V gene are LNHDA and SQIVND (reference sequence). The DNA for the CDR3 is TGTGCCAGTAGTAGGACAGGGAGGCCGGCTGAAGCTTTCTTT. As protein: CASSRTGRPAEAFF.